These 32 T cell receptor beta chains were all obtained from the same sample, sequenced in a study of radiation and T cells in renal cell carcinoma. Noted time point: baseline pretreatment blood. Treatment denoted: 15 Gy SBRT to primary tumor, nephrectomy 4 weeks later. Only in-frame clones appear in the TCRdb table, and some are missing; sequencing was by immunoSEQ multiplex PCR. The sample has roughly 100,000 clones; 82% are singletons. The sample was blood, taken from a patient whose treatment included radiotherapy and nephrectomy. The receptors were sampled from a man in his 60s with renal cell carcinoma.

This chain links TRBV7-2 with TRBJ1-1; the match to TRBD1 covers 7 bases. The CDR3 spans 14 residues. V trimming: 5 bases; J trimming: 5 bases; junction bases outside the gene matches: 8. Germline CDR1 and CDR2: SGHTA and FQGNSA. The CDR3 here is CASSPGQAWTEAFF. Here the CDR3 DNA reads TGTGCCAGCAGCCCAGGACAGGCGTGGACTGAAGCTTTCTTT.

The genes are TRBV2 and TRBJ2-7; D is undetermined. The CDR3 is 13 residues long. Trimming pared 4 bases from V and 4 bases from J, leaving 11 bases between. In germline, CDR1 is SNHLY, CDR2 FYNNEI. CDR3 nucleotide sequence: TGTGCCAGCAGTGTGGGGATAGGGTACGAGCAGTACTTC. This gives the protein CASSVGIGYEQYF.

This chain links TRBV5-1 with TRBJ1-2, with D hard to call. The CDR3 consists of 14 residues. Germline V gene lookup returns CDR1 SGHRS and CDR2 YFSETQ. V was shortened by 0 bases and J by 0 bases, with 6 bases between the two germline ends. The CDR3 DNA sequence: TGCGCCAGCAGCTTGGGTACAGCTAACTATGGCTACACCTTC. The encoded protein is CASSLGTANYGYTF.

This rearrangement joins TRBV11-3 to TRBJ2-5; D gene uncertain. Trimming removed 2 bases at V and 5 bases at J, with 12 bases between. This CDR3 has 14 amino acids. Looked up from germline, CDR1 is SGHNT and CDR2 is YENEEA. The CDR3 reads CASSLSRRAETQYF. Here the CDR3 DNA reads TGTGCCAGCAGCTTATCTCGCCGCGCGGAGACCCAGTACTTC.

This rearrangement joins TRBV21-1 to TRBJ2-1. TRBV21-1 is shown as a pseudogene. The CDR3 loop spans 10 amino acids. The CDR3 region is CASSYNEQFF. The CDR3 bases are TGTGCCAGCAGCTACAATGAGCAGTTCTTC.

The genes are TRBV7-2 and TRBJ2-1; D remains ambiguous. The CDR3 consists of 13 residues. Per the germline V gene, CDR1 is SGHTA and CDR2 is FQGNSA. V lost 1 base and J 9 bases, leaving 10 bases between the germline ends. For the CDR3, the DNA is TGTGCCAGCAGCTTAGAAATCTCCACTGAGCAGTTCTTC. It is translated as CASSLEISTEQFF.

The chain couples TRBV5-5 to TRBJ1-2; 9 bases align to TRBD1. The trim removed 3 bases at V and 6 bases at J, leaving 6 bases unmatched. The CDR3 loop spans 14 amino acids. The germline V gene has CDR1 SGHKS and CDR2 YYEKEE (reference sequence). The CDR3 bases are TGTGCCAGCAGCTCCGGGACAGGGTGGAATGGCTACACCTTC. This translates into CASSSGTGWNGYTF.

The chain recombines TRBV27 with TRBJ2-1; perhaps TRBD1 as D (6 bases). Germline V lookup: CDR1 MNHEY, CDR2 SMNVEV (reference sequence). V was shortened by 6 bases and J by 8 bases, with 23 bases between the two germline ends. This CDR3 is 16 amino acids long. The CDR3 loop is CASRGVRNRAWDEQFF. In DNA, the CDR3 is TGTGCCAGCAGGGGGGTCAGGAACAGGGCCTGGGATGAGCAGTTCTTC.

The V call is TRBV18, the J call TRBJ2-6; D uncertain. Trimming pared 3 bases from V and 4 bases from J, leaving 13 bases between. Looked up from germline, CDR1 is KGHSH and CDR2 is LQKENI. The CDR3 totals 16 residues. CDR3 protein: CASSPQAPRGANVLTF. DNA for the CDR3: TGTGCCAGCTCACCCCAGGCTCCGAGAGGGGCCAACGTCCTGACTTTC.

V usage is TRBV9 and J usage is TRBJ2-3, with D perhaps TRBD1 (5 bases). This CDR3 is built from 15 residues. Germline CDR1 reads SGDLS; CDR2 reads YYNGEE. V was clipped by 1 base and J by 3 bases, with 12 bases between them. The CDR3 DNA is TGTGCCAGCAGCGTACAGGGAACGAGGACAGATACGCAGTATTTT. Amino acid sequence: CASSVQGTRTDTQYF.

This clone was recorded many times. A junction end diverges from the germline sequence, so it may reflect a read error. V and J are TRBV6-5 and TRBJ1-1; no clear D. The CDR3 runs to 13 residues. Germline CDR1 is MNHEY and CDR2 is SVGAGI. The CDR3 loop is CASSYSGNAEAFF. Written as DNA, the CDR3 is TGTGCCAGCAGTTACTCGGGGAACGCTGAAGCTTTCTTT.

The rearrangement uses TRBV7-8 and TRBJ2-1, with D tentatively TRBD1 (6 bases). The CDR3 totals 18 residues. Trimming left V 5 bases short and J 0 bases short, with 20 bases between. Germline lookup yields CDR1 SGHVS and CDR2 FQNEAQ. CDR3: CASSPKDFRGSSYNEQFF. For the CDR3, the DNA is TGTGCCAGCAGCCCCAAGGACTTTAGGGGGAGCTCCTACAATGAGCAGTTCTTC.

This chain uses TRBV5-1 with TRBJ2-1; 9 bases are a match to TRBD1. The CDR3 totals 16 residues. The ends lost 4 bases at V and 4 bases at J; junction bases unmatched: 9. The germline V gene has CDR1 SGHRS and CDR2 YFSETQ. The CDR3 loop reads CASSVSSGQGYNEQFF. CDR3 in DNA: TGCGCCAGCAGCGTTTCCTCGGGACAGGGATACAATGAGCAGTTCTTC.

This clone was seen once. This chain uses TRBV5-1 with TRBJ1-2; 9 bases align to TRBD1. Trimming took 2 bases from V and 6 from J; bases not matched to a gene: 8. The V gene's germline CDR1 is SGHRS and CDR2 YFSETQ. The CDR3 runs 15 residues. This chain's CDR3 is CASSLDAGTGNGYTF. CDR3 DNA sequence: TGCGCCAGCAGCTTAGATGCCGGGACAGGGAATGGCTACACCTTC.

The rearrangement links TRBV4-3 to TRBJ2-1; D might be TRBD1 (5 bases). The germline V gene encodes CDR1 LGHNA and CDR2 YSLEER. The germline V and J ends were trimmed by 0 bases and 9 bases, with 18 bases remaining between them. CDR3 length: 16 residues. CDR3 sequence reads: CASSQDLGRGFGEQFF. In DNA, the CDR3 is TGCGCCAGCAGCCAAGATTTGGGGCGTGGATTCGGTGAGCAGTTCTTC.

This clone was counted at least ten times. The J gene is TRBJ2-1, the V gene TRBV2, with D perhaps matching TRBD2 (5 bases). Germline V CDR1 and CDR2: SNHLY, FYNNEI. The CDR3 runs to 14 residues. Deletions cut 5 bases from V and 1 base from J, with 9 bases between. The CDR3, as DNA: TGTGCCAGCAGTCCGAGGGCGTCCTACAATGAGCAGTTCTTC. It specifies CASSPRASYNEQFF.

V usage is TRBV2 and J usage is TRBJ1-5; D is perhaps TRBD1 (6 bases). Per germline, CDR1 SNHLY and CDR2 FYNNEI. V was trimmed by 1 base and J by 6 bases, leaving 16 bases between them. The CDR3 extends over 16 amino acids. CDR3: CASSEERGGAGQPQHF. For the CDR3, the DNA is TGTGCCAGCAGTGAAGAACGGGGGGGGGCTGGTCAGCCCCAGCATTTT.

The chain employs TRBV30 and TRBJ2-3; 7 bases align to TRBD2. The CDR3 has 14 residues. The germline gives CDR1 GTSNPN, CDR2 SVGIG (reference sequence). J gave up 1 base and V 5 bases, and 6 bases lay outside the gene matches. DNA for the CDR3: TGTGCCTGGCAAGGCGGGAGTCGCACAGATACGCAGTATTTT. Its protein is CAWQGGSRTDTQYF.

This clone was recorded once. The chain employs TRBV6-6 and TRBJ2-7; a weak D match, TRBD1 (5 bases). CDR1 is MNHNY, CDR2 SVGAGI, per germline (reference sequence). The V and J ends lost 0 bases and 0 bases respectively, with 6 bases between them. The CDR3 is made up of 14 amino acids. The CDR3 is CASSYSDSSYEQYF. CDR3 nucleotides: TGTGCCAGCAGTTACTCTGACAGCTCCTACGAGCAGTACTTC.

V and J are TRBV5-1 and TRBJ2-2, with unresolved D. In germline, CDR1 is SGHRS, CDR2 YFSETQ. V dropped 5 bases and J dropped 5 bases, with 10 bases sitting between them. The CDR3 loop spans 13 amino acids. CDR3: CASSPVTTGELFF. CDR3 in DNA: TGCGCCAGCAGTCCCGTTACAACCGGGGAGCTGTTTTTT. Supplemented by reference TRBV5-1 and TRBJ2-2, the full variable domain reads KAGVTQTPRYLIKTRGQQVTLSCSPISGHRSVSWYQQTPGQGLQFLFEYFSETQRNKGNFPGRFSGRQFSNSRSEMNVSTLELGDSALYLCASSPVTTGELFFGEGSRLTVL.

The chain joins TRBV13 to TRBJ2-3; possibly TRBD2 for D (5 bases). Trimming took 0 bases from V and 4 from J, leaving 23 bases between them. Per the germline V gene, CDR1 is PRHDT and CDR2 is FYEKMQ (reference sequence). The CDR3 loop spans 19 amino acids. The CDR3, as DNA: TGTGCCAGCAGCTTAGGCCTTACCCTCCCGGGAATGGTCGCAGATACGCAGTATTTT. Protein: CASSLGLTLPGMVADTQYF.

The J gene is TRBJ1-5, the V gene TRBV19, with D uncertain. Trimming left V 5 bases short and J 5 bases short, with 10 bases between. The CDR3 length is 13 residues. Germline V gene lookup returns CDR1 LNHDA and CDR2 SQIVND (reference sequence). Here the CDR3 DNA reads TGTGCCAGTAGTTCACCCCCCGATCAGCCCCAGCATTTT. Translated, it gives CASSSPPDQPQHF.

The chain has TRBV9 and TRBJ2-5; 10 nucleotides match TRBD2. The CDR3 extends over 16 amino acids. V lost 4 bases, J lost 1 base, and 7 bases stayed unmatched. Germline V gene data show CDR1 as SGDLS and CDR2 as YYNGEE. DNA of the CDR3: TGTGCCAGCAGCCCGCCTAGCGGGAGATTCCAAGAGACCCAGTACTTC. Its protein is CASSPPSGRFQETQYF.

The V and J genes are TRBV28 and TRBJ1-4, with 7 bases matching TRBD1. The trim removed 7 bases at V and 5 bases at J, leaving 7 bases unmatched. Germline V gene sequence: CDR1 MDHEN, CDR2 SYDVKM. The CDR3 runs to 14 residues. CDR3 loop: CASMEGARNEKLFF. CDR3 bases: TGTGCCAGCATGGAGGGGGCTAGGAATGAAAAACTGTTTTTT.

The chain uses TRBV5-6 and TRBJ2-3; 8 bases agree with TRBD1. Trimming took 0 bases from V and 4 from J; bases not matched to a gene: 10. Germline assignment: CDR1 SGHDT and CDR2 YYEEEE. The CDR3 sequence is 17 residues long. The chain's CDR3 is CASSLVSFAGGADTQYF. The CDR3 region has the DNA TGTGCCAGCAGCTTGGTGAGTTTCGCAGGGGGCGCAGATACGCAGTATTTT.

V gene TRBV7-8 combines with J gene TRBJ2-6; maybe TRBD1 (5 bases). The germline CDR1 and CDR2 sequences are SGHVS and FQNEAQ. The CDR3 contains 16 residues. V lost 8 bases, J lost 0 bases, and 14 bases lay in between. CDR3 bases: TGTGCCAGCTCGCACCGCAGGGTCTCTGGGGCCAACGTCCTGACTTTC. Translated: CASSHRRVSGANVLTF.

This clone was observed many times. The rearrangement uses TRBV19 and TRBJ2-7; D might be TRBD2 (6 bases). The V end lost 3 bases, the J end lost 2 bases, and 11 bases lay between the germline ends. Germline lookup yields CDR1 LNHDA and CDR2 SQIVND (reference sequence). The CDR3 has 14 residues. The CDR3 here is CASSIGGVTYEQYF. The CDR3 bases are TGTGCCAGTAGTATTGGCGGGGTGACCTACGAGCAGTACTTC.

The chain combines TRBV27 with TRBJ1-5; unclear D gene. Trimming left V 6 bases short and J 0 bases short, with 15 bases between. CDR3 length equals 16 residues. Germline CDR1 is MNHEY and CDR2 is SMNVEV (reference sequence). The CDR3 reads CASRMTSLYSNQPQHF. Here the CDR3 DNA reads TGTGCCAGCAGGATGACATCCCTTTATAGCAATCAGCCCCAGCATTTT.

The genes are TRBV2 and TRBJ2-2; D is unresolved. The CDR3 runs 15 residues. V lost 6 bases and J 0 bases, leaving 11 bases between the germline ends. Germline CDR1 reads SNHLY; CDR2 reads FYNNEI. The chain's CDR3 is CASSDPRPNTGELFF. Here the CDR3 DNA reads TGTGCCAGCAGCGATCCGAGACCGAACACCGGGGAGCTGTTTTTT.

V and J are TRBV20-1 and TRBJ2-7, with D uncertain. Germline-derived CDR1 and CDR2 are DFQATT and SNEGSKA (reference sequence). CDR3 size: 11 residues. The V end lost 5 bases, the J end lost 4 bases, and 9 bases lay between the germline ends. This CDR3 is CSAFSGYEQYF. CDR3 nucleotide sequence: TGCAGTGCTTTCAGTGGGTACGAGCAGTACTTC.

The chain couples TRBV5-1 to TRBJ1-5; TRBD1 matches 10 bases. J lost 0 bases, V lost 4 bases, and 10 bases had no gene match. This CDR3 region has 18 residues. Germline loops: CDR1 SGHRS, CDR2 YFSETQ. This CDR3 is CASSPSGTGDYSNQPQHF. CDR3 sequence (DNA): TGCGCCAGCAGCCCCAGCGGGACAGGGGACTATAGCAATCAGCCCCAGCATTTT.

The chain is built from TRBV7-9 and TRBJ2-7, with no clear D. CDR3 length: 14 residues. Germline CDR1 SEHNR, CDR2 FQNEAQ (reference sequence). V gave up 1 base and J gave up 3 bases, with 10 bases separating them. The CDR3 nucleotides read TGTGCCAGCAGCTTAGTGGCCGGAGACTACGAGCAGTACTTC. Protein sequence: CASSLVAGDYEQYF.